This TCR beta chain is from a study of CD8 T cells in Susac syndrome. The patients serving as multiple sclerosis controls were treatment-naive. They had stable or active relapsing-remitting disease and fulfilled revised McDonald criteria. The germline V and J ends were trimmed by 7 bases and 8 bases, with 14 bases remaining between them. Germline-derived CDR1 and CDR2 are SQVTM and ANQGSEA. CDR3 length equals 11 residues. Study results and limitations: TCR sequencing and HLA analysis covered a relatively small number of individuals.

Random-hexamer reverse transcription was applied to about 0.5 to 1 ug RNA. Multiplex immunoSEQ PCR targeted 54 Vbeta and 13 Jbeta TCR beta segments. A single record per CDR3 protein comes from TCRdb applying MiXCR to the immunoSEQ multiplex PCR reads. This sample has around 200,000 distinct CDR3 sequences; more than 85% occur once, and the top ten carry approximately 0.081%. Comment on this clonotype: Antigen specificity is unknown.

The chain joins TRBV29-1 to TRBJ1-1; D is unresolved. The sequence derives from a human donor with multiple sclerosis. The sequenced sample was CD4+ T cells from PBMCs. The DNA of the CDR3 is TGCAGCGCCTCCCGGGAAACCGAAGCTTTCTTT. Its protein is CSASRETEAFF.